This T cell receptor beta chain was documented in a study of cytomegalovirus exposure and HLA in healthy donors. Whole-study results and caveats: Investigators reported under 200 TCR beta chains as tied to cytomegalovirus. Presence/absence analysis assumed near-uniform sequencing depth across donors.

With 60 Vbeta and 13 Jbeta primers, the PCR was carried out. Profiling relied on immunoSEQ multiplex PCR, and the TCRdb table lists in-frame clones only, not all of them. Of 150,000 or so clones in the sample, 75% to 80% were seen once. Details on this clone: What it binds is not known.

The CDR3 totals 15 residues. The germline V gene has CDR1 SGHTA and CDR2 FQGTGA. V trimming: 5 bases; J trimming: 4 bases; junction bases outside the gene matches: 7. The sequence was collected from a man between 35 and 55 years old in good health and CMV-seropositive. Sequencing was carried out using PBMCs. This rearrangement joins TRBV7-3 to TRBJ2-3; 9 nucleotides align to TRBD2. CDR3 DNA: TGTGCCAGCAGCCGTAGCGGGAGTAGGGCAGATACGCAGTATTTT. It encodes CASSRSGSRADTQYF. Full variable domain (remainder filled in from reference TRBV7-3 and TRBJ2-3): GAGVSQTPSNKVTEKGKYVELRCDPISGHTALYWYRQSLGQGPEFLIYFQGTGAADDSGLPNDRFFAVRPEGSVSTLKIQRTERGDSAVYLCASSRSGSRADTQYFGPGTRLTVL.